The clone carrying this T cell receptor beta chain was detected many times. Its antigen is not identified. The source of the sample is a study of Graves' ophthalmopathy and Graves' hyperthyroidism. Study-wide points: In blood appeared most of the expanded thyroid clonotypes whose frequency exceeded 0.001.

Scientists amplified the TCR beta CDR3 regions from RNA transcripts. The first-round RT-PCR employed HTBI primers together with the Qiagen OneStep RT-PCR kit. A multiplex PCR was then performed as the second round. TCRdb called the multiplex PCR reads again in MiXCR, with one record for every CDR3 protein. Among hundreds of thousands of distinct CDR3 sequences listed, approximately 21% were seen once. The CDR3 spans 15 residues. V dropped 4 bases and J dropped 3; count of bases not matched to a gene: 7. The gene calls are TRBV12-3 or TRBV12-4 and TRBJ2-7; 9 bases match TRBD1. This clonotype originated in a woman aged 18-35 years with stable Graves' hyperthyroidism. Source material: peripheral blood. DNA for the CDR3: TGTGCCAGCAGTTCTTGGGACAGGGCCTACTACGAGCAGTACTTC. Translated, it gives CASSSWDRAYYEQYF.